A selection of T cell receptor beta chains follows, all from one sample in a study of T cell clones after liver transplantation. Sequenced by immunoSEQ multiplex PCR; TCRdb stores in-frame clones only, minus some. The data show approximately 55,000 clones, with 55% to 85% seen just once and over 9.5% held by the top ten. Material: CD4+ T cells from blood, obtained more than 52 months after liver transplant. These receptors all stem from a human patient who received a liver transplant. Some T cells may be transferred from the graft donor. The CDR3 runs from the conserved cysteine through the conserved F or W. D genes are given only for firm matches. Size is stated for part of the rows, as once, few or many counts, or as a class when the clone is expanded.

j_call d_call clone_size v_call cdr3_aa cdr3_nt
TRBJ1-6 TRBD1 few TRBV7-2 CASTLSQGANSPLHF TGTGCCAGCACCCTTTCACAGGGGGCAAATTCACCCCTCCACTTT
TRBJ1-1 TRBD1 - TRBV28 CASSQTGDHAEAFF TGTGCCAGCAGCCAGACAGGGGACCACGCTGAAGCTTTCTTT
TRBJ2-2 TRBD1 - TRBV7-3 CASSGGADTGELFF TGTGCCAGCTCAGGGGGCGCGGACACCGGGGAGCTGTTTTTT
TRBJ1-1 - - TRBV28 CASSQTQGLNTEAFF TGTGCCAGCAGTCAGACACAGGGTCTCAACACTGAAGCTTTCTTT
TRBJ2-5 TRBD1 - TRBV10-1 CASSPDDRELMETQYF TGCGCCAGCAGCCCCGATGACAGGGAATTAATGGAGACCCAGTACTTC
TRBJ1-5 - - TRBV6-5 CASSRGRSGNQPQHF TGTGCCAGCTCCCGGGGGAGGTCAGGCAATCAGCCCCAGCATTTT
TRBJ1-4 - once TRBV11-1 CASSLGRLGEKLFF TGTGCCAGCAGCTTAGGAAGGTTGGGTGAAAAACTGTTTTTT
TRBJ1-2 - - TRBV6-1 CASSEGRDGGYTF TGTGCCAGCAGTGAAGGCAGGGACGGCGGCTACACCTTC
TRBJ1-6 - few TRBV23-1 CASSHRALNSPLHF TGCGCCAGCAGTCACAGGGCCTTGAATTCACCCCTCCACTTT
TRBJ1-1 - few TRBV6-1 CASSVPGDHTEAFF TGTGCCAGCAGTGTACCGGGGGATCACACTGAAGCTTTCTTT
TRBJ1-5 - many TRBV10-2 CASSESSSNQPQHF TGCGCCAGCAGTGAGTCTAGCAGCAATCAGCCCCAGCATTTT
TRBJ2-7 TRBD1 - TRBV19 CASSLGQGAYEQYF TGTGCCAGTAGCCTGGGACAGGGGGCCTACGAGCAGTACTTC
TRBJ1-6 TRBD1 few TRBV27 CASSLSRGDNSPLHF TGTGCCAGCAGTTTATCCAGGGGGGATAATTCACCCCTCCACTTT
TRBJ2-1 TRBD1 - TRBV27 CASSFTPHRGGEQFF TGTGCCAGCAGTTTTACCCCTCACAGGGGCGGTGAGCAGTTCTTC
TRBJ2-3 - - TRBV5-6 CASRSRETSTDTQYF TGTGCCAGCAGGAGCAGGGAAACTAGCACAGATACGCAGTATTTT
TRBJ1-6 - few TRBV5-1 CASSLGEHNSPLHF TGCGCCAGCAGCTTGGGGGAACATAATTCACCCCTCCACTTT
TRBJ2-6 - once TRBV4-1 CASSPSGNSGANVLTF TGCGCCAGCAGCCCCTCAGGAAACTCTGGGGCCAACGTCCTGACTTTC
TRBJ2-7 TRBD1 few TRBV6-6 CASNRMTGGEGQYF TGTGCCAGCAACCGAATGACAGGGGGCGAAGGGCAGTACTTC
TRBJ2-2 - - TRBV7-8 CASSLGPGELFF TGTGCCAGCAGCTTGGGGCCCGGGGAGCTGTTTTTT
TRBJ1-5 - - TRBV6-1 CASSAVRASNQPQHF TGTGCCAGCAGTGCCGTCAGGGCAAGCAATCAGCCCCAGCATTTT
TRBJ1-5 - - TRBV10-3 CAISDQGGGQPQHF TGTGCCATCAGTGACCAAGGGGGAGGGCAGCCCCAGCATTTT
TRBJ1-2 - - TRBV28 CASSADRFYGYTF TGTGCCAGCAGCGCAGACAGGTTCTATGGCTACACCTTC
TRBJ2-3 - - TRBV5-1 CASSAQTSTDTQYF TGCGCCAGCAGCGCACAAACTTCCACAGATACGCAGTATTTT
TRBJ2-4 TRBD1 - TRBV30 CAWSSNRGDIQYF TGTGCCTGGAGTTCGAACAGGGGGGACATTCAGTACTTC
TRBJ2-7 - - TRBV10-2 CASSESPREQYF TGCGCCAGCAGTGAGTCCCCTCGGGAGCAGTACTTC
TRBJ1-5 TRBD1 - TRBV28 CASSPSDRERVRGNQPQHF TGTGCCAGCAGTCCCTCGGACAGGGAGCGGGTAAGGGGCAATCAGCCCCAGCATTTT
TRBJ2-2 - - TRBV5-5 CASSWLDTNTGELFF TGTGCCAGCAGCTGGTTGGACACGAACACCGGGGAGCTGTTTTTT
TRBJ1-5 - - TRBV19 CASSIIRGDQPQHF TGTGCCAGTAGTATAATTAGAGGAGATCAGCCCCAGCATTTT
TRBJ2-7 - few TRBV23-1 CASSQFRPDRIAYEQYF TGCGCCAGCAGTCAATTCAGGCCGGACAGAATTGCCTACGAGCAGTACTTC
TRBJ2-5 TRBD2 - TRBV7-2 CASSDTGGGILETQYF TGTGCCAGCAGCGATACCGGGGGGGGTATTCTGGAGACCCAGTACTTC
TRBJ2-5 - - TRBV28 CASRGSGAETQYF TGTGCCAGCAGGGGCTCCGGGGCGGAGACCCAGTACTTC
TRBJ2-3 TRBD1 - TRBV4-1 CASSQAPRQGFSTDTQYF TGCGCCAGCAGCCAGGCCCCGAGACAGGGTTTTAGCACAGATACGCAGTATTTT
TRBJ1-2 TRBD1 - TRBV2 CASSARQGTNYGYTF TGTGCCAGCAGCGCCCGACAGGGAACTAACTATGGCTACACCTTC
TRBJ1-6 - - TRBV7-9 CASSLEADSPLHF TGTGCCAGCAGCTTAGAAGCTGATTCACCCCTCCACTTT
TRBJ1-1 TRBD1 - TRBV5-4 CASSWGQQRETEAFF TGTGCCAGCAGTTGGGGACAGCAAAGGGAGACTGAAGCTTTCTTT
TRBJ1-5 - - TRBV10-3 CAITTGPNQPQHF TGTGCCATCACTACAGGGCCCAATCAGCCCCAGCATTTT
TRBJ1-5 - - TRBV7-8 CASSLDRTANQPQHF TGTGCCAGCAGCTTAGATAGGACTGCCAATCAGCCCCAGCATTTT
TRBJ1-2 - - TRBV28 CASSFPGWVGYTF TGTGCCAGCAGTTTTCCAGGGTGGGTTGGCTACACCTTC
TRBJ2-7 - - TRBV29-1 CSVEYAVGASTYEQYF TGCAGCGTTGAATATGCTGTTGGGGCAAGCACTTACGAGCAGTACTTC
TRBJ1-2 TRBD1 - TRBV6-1 CASRMPGQGYGYTF TGTGCCAGCAGGATGCCGGGACAGGGGTATGGCTACACCTTC
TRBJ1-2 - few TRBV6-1 CASSEKAPGGAGYGYTF TGTGCCAGCAGTGAAAAGGCCCCGGGGGGCGCGGGCTATGGCTACACCTTC
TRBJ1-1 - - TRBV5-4 CASSLIRGRGNTEAFF TGTGCCAGCAGCTTGATCCGGGGGCGCGGGAACACTGAAGCTTTCTTT
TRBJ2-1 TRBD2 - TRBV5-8 CASSLSGGPYNEQFF TGTGCCAGCAGCTTGAGCGGGGGGCCTTACAATGAGCAGTTCTTC
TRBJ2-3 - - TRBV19 CASTQGFSTDTQYF TGTGCCAGTACACAGGGTTTTAGCACAGATACGCAGTATTTT
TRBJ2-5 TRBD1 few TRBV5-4 CASSIGQAQETQYF TGTGCCAGCAGCATTGGACAGGCCCAAGAGACCCAGTACTTC
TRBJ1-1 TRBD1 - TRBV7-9 CASRSTGANTEAFF TGTGCCAGCAGGTCGACAGGGGCGAACACTGAAGCTTTCTTT
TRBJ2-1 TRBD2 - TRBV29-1 CSTSSGDNEQFF TGCAGCACGTCTAGCGGAGACAATGAGCAGTTCTTC
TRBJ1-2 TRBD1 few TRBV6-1 CASLGTGGSGYTF TGTGCCAGTTTGGGGACAGGGGGCTCTGGCTACACCTTC
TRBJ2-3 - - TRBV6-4 CASRVWGAVGDTQYF TGTGCCAGCAGGGTATGGGGTGCAGTCGGCGATACGCAGTATTTT
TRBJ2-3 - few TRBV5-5 CASSLAKSGTWNTDTQYF TGTGCCAGCAGCTTGGCCAAAAGTGGGACATGGAACACAGATACGCAGTATTTT
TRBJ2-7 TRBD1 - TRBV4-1 CASSQDTLGQGAKDEQYF TGCGCCAGCAGCCAAGATACACTGGGACAGGGGGCGAAAGACGAGCAGTACTTC
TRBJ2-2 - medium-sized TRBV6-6 CASSYRGGSGELFF TGTGCCAGCAGTTACAGGGGGGGCTCCGGGGAGCTGTTTTTT
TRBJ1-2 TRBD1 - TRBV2 CASDRYGQGFPNYGYTF TGTGCCAGCGACCGCTATGGACAGGGATTTCCGAACTATGGCTACACCTTC
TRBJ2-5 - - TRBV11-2 CASSSLRIQETQYF TGTGCCAGCAGCTCGTTGCGGATCCAAGAGACCCAGTACTTC
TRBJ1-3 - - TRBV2 CASSQKPTGGNTIYF TGTGCCAGCAGTCAAAAGCCTACGGGAGGAAACACCATATATTTT